The clone carrying this T cell receptor beta chain occurred once. The antigen remains undetermined. The data belong to a study of Siglec-9 on CD8 T cells in melanoma. Profiling relied on immunoSEQ multiplex PCR, and the TCRdb table lists in-frame clones only, not all of them. The sample lists roughly 30,000 clones, around three quarters occurring once. The germline CDR1 and CDR2 sequences are SGHNT and YYREEE (reference sequence). Trimming stripped 3 bases from V and 4 bases from J, with 7 bases between. The CDR3 has 13 amino acids. Findings of the study overall: Siglec-9 reportedly marks and regulates an effector memory CD8+ T-cell subset apparently accumulating in melanoma tumors.

This sequence joins TRBV5-4 and TRBJ2-2; TRBD2 might be the D (5 bases). This receptor was identified in a human donor in good health. The specimen was Siglec-9- CD8+ T cells sorted from blood. This chain's CDR3 is CASSYGLTGELFF. CDR3 DNA: TGTGCCAGCAGCTACGGACTCACCGGGGAGCTGTTTTTT.